Listed here is a single T cell receptor beta chain. Its antigen is still unknown. With a J-beta primer mix and a sample-barcoded 5' primer, a second PCR ran about 7 to 12 cycles. TCRdb called the 5' RACE reads again in MiXCR, with one record for every CDR3 protein. Of about 1.6 million distinct CDR3 sequences listed, 30% to 40% were seen once; the top ten hold roughly 10%. The source of the sample is a study of blood T cells in healthy people across ages. Overall study findings and caveats: Versus aged donors, long-lived donors had higher diversity and more naive CD4+ cells. A conclusive naive versus antigen-experienced comparison was prevented by the unsorted PBMCs.

Sample: blood. This TCR was recovered from a woman aged 25 to 39 in good health.

In DNA form, the CDR3 reads TGCGCCGGGGGACTAGCCTCAGATACGCAGTATTTT. This codes for CAGGLASDTQYF. The chain couples TRBV5-1 to TRBJ2-3; TRBD2 agrees at 9 bases. From germline, CDR1 is SGHRS and CDR2 YFSETQ. The CDR3 spans 12 residues. Trimming cost V 10 bases and J 4 bases; bases outside gene matches: 4.